Presented here are 20 T cell receptor beta chains from one specimen sequenced in a study of regulatory T cells in long-lasting Graves disease. Noted time point: newly diagnosed GD, antithyroid drugs for less than 3 months. TCR sequences were obtained from RNA taken from PBMCs. In building TCR beta libraries, iRepertoire HTBI primers were used together with Arm-PCR of CDR3 regions. Via MiXCR, TCRdb re-called the multiplex PCR reads, giving one row per CDR3 protein. Of about 500,000 distinct CDR3 sequences detected, 12% appear once; the ten largest clones hold roughly 8.9%. The same sample was also used in a study of T cells in Graves' hyperthyroidism and ophthalmopathy.

Material: peripheral blood mononuclear cells (PBMCs), obtained at new diagnosis, from a patient treated with antithyroid drugs. Every receptor here comes from a woman younger than 45 with Graves disease.

Concerning this clonotype: The junction departs from the called germline gene at one end, perhaps through a read error. J is TRBJ2-1 and V is TRBV5-1, with D hard to call. CDR3 length: 16 amino acids. Looked up from germline, CDR1 is SGHRS and CDR2 is YFSETQ. The CDR3 sequence is CASSPRATTSNNEQFF. The CDR3 bases are TGCGCCAGCAGCCCTCGGGCGACGACCTCCAACAATGAGCAGTTCTTC.

The table lists this clonotype with many counts. The chain links TRBV6-1 to TRBJ2-5, with D possibly being TRBD2 (6 bases). Germline V gene sequence: CDR1 MNHNS, CDR2 SASEGT. The CDR3 runs 16 residues. Trimming shortened V by 1 base and J by 6 bases, and 18 bases separated the two germline ends. The CDR3 sequence: CASSEGRFGRRKTQYF. The CDR3 nucleotides are TGTGCCAGCAGTGAAGGTCGATTTGGGAGGAGAAAGACCCAGTACTTC.

This rearrangement joins TRBV6-2 or TRBV6-3 to TRBJ2-7, with D perhaps being TRBD1 or TRBD2 (6 bases each). V lost 2 bases, J lost 7 bases, and 27 bases lay in between. The CDR3 contains 18 residues. Germline CDR1 and CDR2: MNHEY and SVGEGT. CDR3 region: CASSYRTSGGGTFWEQYF. In DNA form, the CDR3 reads TGTGCCAGCAGTTACAGAACATCAGGAGGGGGAACATTTTGGGAGCAGTACTTC.

In its sample, this clonotype was seen many times. The V and J genes are TRBV5-1 and TRBJ1-1, with D maybe TRBD1 (6 bases). Between the trimmed V and J ends, which lost 2 bases and 5 bases, there was a span of 13 bases. CDR3 length: 14 amino acids. The germline V gene has CDR1 SGHRS and CDR2 YFSETQ. As DNA, the CDR3 is TGCGCCAGCAGCTTTCAGGGGATGAGGACTGAAGCTTTCTTT. Translation gives CASSFQGMRTEAFF.

This clonotype has a handful of counts. The V gene is TRBV6-5, the J gene TRBJ1-2; possibly TRBD1 for D (6 bases). V was clipped by 4 bases and J by 8 bases, with 17 bases between them. From germline, CDR1 is MNHEY and CDR2 SVGAGI. CDR3 length: 14 amino acids. The CDR3 reads CASSSGTLWNGYTF. DNA for the CDR3: TGTGCCAGCAGTTCAGGGACATTATGGAACGGCTACACCTTC.

This clonotype showed up many times. CDR3 amino acids: CASSSSWDQSREQYF. The DNA for the CDR3 is TGTGCCAGCAGTTCGTCCTGGGACCAAAGTCGCGAGCAGTACTTC. The chain combines TRBV6-9 with TRBJ2-7; D tentatively reads TRBD1 or TRBD2 (5 bases each). The CDR3 totals 15 residues. The V end lost 4 bases, the J end lost 6 bases, and 19 bases lay between the germline ends. From germline, CDR1 is MNHGY and CDR2 SVAAGI.

This clonotype was counted ten times or more. The V call is TRBV29-1, the J call TRBJ2-2; 9 nucleotides agree with TRBD1. Germline-derived CDR1 and CDR2 are SQVTM and ANQGSEA. With V trimmed by 4 bases and J by 3 bases, 3 bases remained unmatched. This CDR3 is built from 14 residues. CDR3 in DNA: TGCAGCGTTGGGCGGACAGGGGACACCGGGGAGCTGTTTTTT. Its translation: CSVGRTGDTGELFF.

At least ten counts were recorded for this clonotype. The J gene is TRBJ1-2, the V gene TRBV2; D is unresolved. The CDR3 covers 11 residues. Germline V gives CDR1 SNHLY, CDR2 FYNNEI. V lost 6 bases and J lost 4, with 6 bases in between. The CDR3 protein is CASRISYGYTF. As DNA, the CDR3 is TGTGCCAGCAGAATCTCCTATGGCTACACCTTC.

This clonotype appeared many times. The rearrangement links TRBV9 to TRBJ1-1; D gene uncertain. There are 13 residues in the CDR3. Germline CDR1 reads SGDLS; CDR2 reads YYNGEE. V dropped 4 bases and J dropped 4 bases, with 11 bases sitting between them. The CDR3 spells CASSPWEGTEAFF. The CDR3 DNA reads as TGTGCCAGCAGCCCCTGGGAGGGCACTGAAGCTTTCTTT.

V usage is TRBV19 and J usage is TRBJ2-7; no definite D call. This CDR3 comprises 13 residues. The V and J ends lost 3 bases and 0 bases respectively, with 6 bases between them. CDR1 LNHDA and CDR2 SQIVND come from the germline V gene (reference sequence). CDR3 in amino acids: CASSIPPSYEQYF. The CDR3 DNA reads TGTGCCAGTAGTATCCCCCCCTCCTACGAGCAGTACTTC.

This clonotype occurred many times. A read error may account for a junction end that differs from germline. V gene TRBV3-1 combines with J gene TRBJ2-1; 8 bases match TRBD1. The V gene's germline CDR1 is LGHDT and CDR2 YNNKEL (reference sequence). The CDR3 is made up of 13 amino acids. The DNA for the CDR3 is TGCGCCAGCAGCCAAGGACAGGGCCTTGAGCAGTTCTTC. Residues: CASSQGQGLEQFF.

This clonotype has ten or more counts. The J gene is TRBJ2-1, the V gene TRBV2; tentative D call: TRBD1 (6 bases). The CDR3 contains 10 residues. CDR1 is SNHLY, CDR2 FYNNEI, per germline. The ends were cut back, 10 bases at V and 9 bases at J, with 10 bases in the middle. Here the CDR3 reads CATQGREQFF. As DNA, the CDR3 is TGTGCCACCCAGGGGCGTGAGCAGTTCTTC.

In this sample, this clonotype turned up a few times. The rearrangement joins TRBV6-1 to TRBJ2-7, with D unclear. Per germline, CDR1 MNHNS and CDR2 SASEGT. V dropped 6 bases and J dropped 4 bases, with 13 bases sitting between them. The CDR3 contains 13 residues. CDR3 sequence (DNA): TGTGCCAGCAGCTCCGTGGGCAGGTACGAGCAGTACTTC. This encodes CASSSVGRYEQYF.

This clonotype was seen at least ten times. This rearrangement joins TRBV29-1 to TRBJ1-1; D is ambiguous. Trimming shortened V by 3 bases and J by 5 bases, and 4 bases separated the two germline ends. The CDR3 totals 10 residues. CDR1 is SQVTM, CDR2 ANQGSEA, per germline. CDR3 amino acids: CSVEVTEAFF. In DNA, the CDR3 is TGCAGCGTTGAGGTTACTGAAGCTTTCTTT.

This clonotype was seen more than once but under ten times. The chain combines TRBV4-1 with TRBJ2-7; D perhaps matches TRBD1 (6 bases). Germline V gene lookup returns CDR1 MGHRA and CDR2 YSYEKL. The V and J ends lost 0 bases and 0 bases respectively, with 12 bases between them. The CDR3 contains 16 residues. CDR3: CASSQDMRGSSYEQYF. The DNA for the CDR3 is TGCGCCAGCAGCCAAGATATGAGGGGGAGCTCCTACGAGCAGTACTTC.

This clonotype was counted a few times. J is TRBJ2-7 and V is TRBV19, with unresolved D. Trimming pared 7 bases from V and 0 bases from J, leaving 10 bases between. Germline CDR1 is LNHDA and CDR2 is SQIVND (reference sequence). The CDR3 has 13 residues. This CDR3 reads CASTDTLSYEQYF. CDR3 coding DNA: TGTGCCAGTACAGACACGCTCTCCTACGAGCAGTACTTC. The whole variable domain, filled in from reference TRBV19 and TRBJ2-7, reads DGGITQSPKYLFRKEGQNVTLSCEQNLNHDAMYWYRQDPGQGLRLIYYSQIVNDFQKGDIAEGYSVSREKKESFPLTVTSAQKNPTAFYLCASTDTLSYEQYFGPGTRLTVT.

With regard to this clonotype: A read error likely explains this, since a far larger clone differs by one base. Lacking the conserved final phenylalanine or tryptophan, this CDR3 likely reflects a read error. This chain links TRBV2 with TRBJ2-3; 7 bases are a match to TRBD1. Near its end, the DNA agrees better with TRBJ1-1, so the J call may be wrong. Germline CDR1 is SNHLY and CDR2 is FYNNEI. This CDR3 has 13 amino acids. CDR3 sequence reads: CASSSGQSTEAFL. The DNA of the CDR3 is TGTGCCAGCAGCTCGGGACAGTCCACTGAAGCTTTCCTT.

This clonotype was seen many times. The chain employs TRBV6-1 and TRBJ2-1; TRBD1 matches at 8 bases. This CDR3 region has 14 residues. CDR1 and CDR2 from the germline V gene are MNHNS and SASEGT. V lost 6 bases to trimming and J lost 7 bases; unmatched junction nucleotides: 8. CDR3 nucleotides: TGTGCCAGCAGGCGATTGACAGGGGCGAATGAGCAGTTCTTC. The encoded protein is CASRRLTGANEQFF.

This clonotype was detected ten times or more. This sequence joins TRBV30 and TRBJ1-2, with 10 nucleotides matching TRBD1. Germline lookup yields CDR1 GTSNPN and CDR2 SVGIG (reference sequence). The CDR3 runs to 14 residues. J lost 4 bases, V lost 1 base, and 3 bases had no gene match. CDR3 region: CAWSGRDRGYGYTF. In DNA, the CDR3 is TGTGCCTGGAGTGGTAGGGACAGGGGCTATGGCTACACCTTC.

This clonotype was seen at least ten times. The chain joins TRBV20-1 to TRBJ2-3; D perhaps matches TRBD2 (5 bases). CDR1 is DFQATT, CDR2 SNEGSKA, per germline (reference sequence). The length of the CDR3 is 16 residues. Trimming left V 3 bases short and J 5 bases short, with 21 bases between. This chain's CDR3 is CSASSSGPLAGDTQYF. CDR3 sequence (DNA): TGCAGTGCTAGCAGTTCTGGGCCCTTGGCGGGAGATACGCAGTATTTT.